The T cell receptor beta chain described here comes from a study of neurological immune-mediated disorders. Overall study results and limits: For the multiple sclerosis repertoire cluster, an association with any clinical or MRI feature was absent.

Germline V gives CDR1 SGDLS, CDR2 YYNGEE. V lost 0 bases, J lost 3 bases, and 5 bases stayed unmatched. CDR3 length: 16 residues. The authors made cDNA by 5'RACE with 10-nucleotide random UMIs. Over 170 million TCR-beta sequences from 15-18 subjects came from every sequencing run. TCRdb re-analysed the 5' RACE reads in MiXCR, keeping a single row per CDR3 protein. The sample carries about 58,000 distinct CDR3 sequences, about 3.2% recorded once. This clonotype was counted many times. What it recognizes is unknown. The sequenced sample consisted of PBMCs. The V gene is TRBV9, the J gene TRBJ2-7; 11 bases are shared with TRBD2. The sequence came from a woman aged 60-75 years with multiple sclerosis. The DNA for the CDR3 is TGTGCCAGCAGCGTAGGTCGGACTAGCGGGTACTACGAGCAGTACTTC. It translates to CASSVGRTSGYYEQYF.